One and the same sample provided the 14 T cell receptor beta chains below, sequenced in a study of T cell repertoires in cytomegalovirus infection. TCRdb reprocessed the reads with MiXCR, giving one entry per CDR3 protein. The sample includes some 600,000 distinct CDR3 sequences, less than 25% of them seen just once. Sequencing used CD8+ T cells from PBMCs. The receptors derive from a human donor in good health (CMV status not recorded). Some clones in this sample may be carry-over from other donors' samples.

The chain employs TRBV6-5 and TRBJ2-2, with D possibly being TRBD2 (7 bases). This CDR3 is built from 21 residues. V was clipped by 0 bases and J by 5 bases, with 28 bases between them. Germline loops: CDR1 MNHEY, CDR2 SVGAGI. This CDR3 reads CASSYSHPVVRGALGTGELFF. CDR3 sequence (DNA): TGTGCCAGCAGTTACTCTCATCCAGTGGTACGGGGGGCCTTAGGGACCGGGGAGCTGTTTTTT.

A remark on this clonotype: This may stem from a read error, because a much larger clone lies one nucleotide away. This rearrangement joins TRBV6-1 to TRBJ1-5, with D hard to call. Trimming removed 6 bases at V and 0 bases at J, with 18 bases between. The germline V gene has CDR1 MNHNS and CDR2 SASEGT. The CDR3 is 17 amino acids. The DNA for the CDR3 is TGTGCCAGCAGCGACTATAGTCAGGACTATAGCAATCAGCCCCAGCATTTT. Translating gives CASSDYSQDYSNQPQHF.

This clonotype was recorded at least ten times. This rearrangement joins TRBV6-2 or TRBV6-3 to TRBJ1-5; no firm D call. V was shortened by 7 bases and J by 2 bases, with 9 bases between the two germline ends. The length of the CDR3 is 13 residues. Per the germline V gene, CDR1 is MNHEY and CDR2 is SVGEGT. The CDR3 loop is CASTEGGNQPQHF. CDR3 sequence (DNA): TGTGCCAGCACCGAGGGCGGCAATCAGCCCCAGCATTTT.

The chain is built from TRBV20-1 and TRBJ1-5; 9 nucleotides match TRBD1. The junction had 6 bases not matched to a gene; V was cut back by 2 bases and J by 1 base. The CDR3 length is 16 residues. Germline V gene sequence: CDR1 DFQATT, CDR2 SNEGSKA (reference sequence). CDR3 region: CSARPSDRGSNQPQHF. CDR3 coding DNA: TGCAGTGCTAGACCTTCGGACAGGGGAAGCAATCAGCCCCAGCATTTT.

This clonotype was detected only a few times. The CDR3 sequence is CATSKEGMGTDTQYF. CDR3 in DNA: TGTGCCACCAGCAAGGAGGGGATGGGCACAGATACGCAGTATTTT. The V and J genes are TRBV15 and TRBJ2-3, with D perhaps TRBD2 (6 bases). V was shortened by 4 bases and J by 1 base, with 12 bases between the two germline ends. The CDR3 has 15 residues. Germline assignment: CDR1 LNHNV and CDR2 YYDKDF (reference sequence).

The V gene is TRBV25-1, the J gene TRBJ2-3, with 9 positions matching TRBD1. Germline CDR1 is MGHDK and CDR2 is SYGVNS. V shed 7 bases and J 1 base; nucleotides not matched to a gene: 6. The CDR3 consists of 15 residues. CDR3 in amino acids: CASTRWTGGTDTQYF. The CDR3 region has the DNA TGTGCCAGCACCCGTTGGACAGGGGGCACAGATACGCAGTATTTT.

The rearrangement uses TRBV28 and TRBJ2-2; 7 bases match TRBD1. CDR1 and CDR2 (germline): MDHEN, SYDVKM. The CDR3 covers 16 residues. Unmatched junction bases numbered 6, after V lost 5 bases and J lost 0 bases. Here the CDR3 reads CASSLRTGPNTGELFF. The CDR3 nucleotides read TGTGCCAGCAGTCTCCGGACAGGCCCGAACACCGGGGAGCTGTTTTTT.

The chain employs TRBV28 and TRBJ2-5, with a possible D match to TRBD1 (6 bases). Trimming took 6 bases from V and 2 from J, leaving 19 bases between them. Germline values: CDR1 MDHEN, CDR2 SYDVKM. The CDR3 spans 16 residues. CDR3 sequence reads: CASRLVSGETQETQYF. For the CDR3, the DNA is TGTGCCAGCAGGCTGGTGTCAGGGGAGACTCAAGAGACCCAGTACTTC.

The V call is TRBV7-6, the J call TRBJ2-5; no definite D call. The germline gives CDR1 SGHVS, CDR2 FNYEAQ. Trimming took 1 base from V and 4 from J, leaving 7 bases between them. This CDR3 comprises 13 residues. DNA of the CDR3: TGTGCCAGCAGCTTAGTCCGGCGAGAGACCCAGTACTTC. Its protein is CASSLVRRETQYF.

This clonotype was observed many times. The V and J genes are TRBV27 and TRBJ1-5; a possible D gene is TRBD1 (5 bases). The CDR3 has 13 amino acids. V was cut by 6 bases and J by 3 bases, with 9 bases left in between. Germline CDR1 is MNHEY and CDR2 is SMNVEV (reference sequence). CDR3 nucleotides: TGTGCCAGCAGCTCAGGGTACAATCAGCCCCAGCATTTT. It yields the protein CASSSGYNQPQHF.

This clonotype has ten or more counts. The V gene is TRBV2, the J gene TRBJ2-6, with TRBD1 matching over 8 bases. The V segment lost 6 bases and the J segment 0 bases; nucleotides outside the gene matches: 4. The germline CDR1 and CDR2 sequences are SNHLY and FYNNEI. CDR3 length: 16 amino acids. For the CDR3, the DNA is TGTGCCAGCAGGCTCGACAGGGGCTCTGGGGCCAACGTCCTGACTTTC. It translates to CASRLDRGSGANVLTF.

This clonotype was observed a handful of times. This chain links TRBV4-3 with TRBJ2-1; tentative D call: TRBD1 (5 bases). Looked up from germline, CDR1 is LGHNA and CDR2 is YSLEER. Trimming took 0 bases from V and 0 from J, leaving 9 bases between them. The CDR3 length is 16 residues. The DNA for the CDR3 is TGCGCCAGCAGCCAAGATTCTGACAGCTCCTACAATGAGCAGTTCTTC. This encodes CASSQDSDSSYNEQFF.

The genes are TRBV7-9 and TRBJ2-5; D is possibly TRBD2 (5 bases). This CDR3 has 16 amino acids. CDR1 SEHNR and CDR2 FQNEAQ come from the germline V gene (reference sequence). V was trimmed by 1 base and J by 1 base, leaving 13 bases between them. The CDR3 here is CASSLDAGNSQETQYF. DNA of the CDR3: TGTGCCAGCAGCTTAGACGCGGGCAACTCCCAAGAGACCCAGTACTTC.

The V gene is TRBV20-1, the J gene TRBJ1-4; 7 bases align to TRBD1. The ends lost 0 bases at V and 12 bases at J; junction bases unmatched: 7. CDR3 size: 13 residues. Germline values: CDR1 DFQATT, CDR2 SNEGSKA (reference sequence). The CDR3 spells CSAREQGRIELFF. For the CDR3, the DNA is TGCAGTGCTAGAGAACAGGGGAGAATTGAACTGTTTTTT.